This is a list of T cell receptor beta chains from one sample in a study of vaccination and CD4 T cells after COVID-19. These TCRs are of unknown antigen specificity. TCRdb re-analysed the PCR reads in MiXCR, keeping a single row per CDR3 protein. The sample consists of 9,000 to 13,000 distinct CDR3 sequences, 65% of them appearing once. Material: CD4+ T cells from blood, cultured in vitro, obtained before SARS-CoV-2 vaccination. Receptors were obtained from a human donor who had recovered from COVID-19. CDR3s include the opening cysteine and the closing phenylalanine or tryptophan. A D gene is named only where the DNA matches it firmly. Only some rows state a clone size, as once, few, many or a class for expanded clones.

>.|TRBJ1-5|TRBV19|TRBD1|14
CASGQGERNQPQHF
TGTGCCAGTGGACAGGGCGAGCGCAATCAGCCCCAGCATTTT
>.|TRBJ1-3|TRBV6-4|.|14
CASSEPGTGNTIYF
TGTGCCAGCAGTGAACCAGGGACTGGAAACACCATATATTTT
>few|TRBJ2-7|TRBV4-2|TRBD2|15
CASSRDPGGSYEQYF
TGTGCCAGCAGCCGTGACCCGGGGGGATCCTACGAGCAGTACTTC
>.|TRBJ1-1|TRBV15|.|14
CATSRGLMNTEAFF
TGTGCCACCAGCAGAGGATTGATGAACACTGAAGCTTTCTTT
>.|TRBJ1-2|TRBV28|.|15
CASRSGGGAGYGYTF
TGTGCCAGCAGGTCCGGGGGAGGGGCGGGATATGGCTACACCTTC
>.|TRBJ2-1|TRBV19|TRBD2|12
CASGAASGTQFF
TGTGCCAGTGGGGCGGCTAGCGGAACGCAGTTCTTC
>.|TRBJ2-1|TRBV20-1|.|13
CSARDRSEVEQFF
TGCAGTGCTAGAGATAGGAGTGAGGTTGAGCAGTTCTTC
>.|TRBJ1-3|TRBV6-1|.|14
CASTGRGGENTIYF
TGTGCCAGCACCGGGAGGGGGGGAGAAAACACCATATATTTT
>.|TRBJ1-2|TRBV28|TRBD1|13
CASRDRGFNGYTF
TGTGCCAGCCGGGACAGGGGATTCAATGGCTACACCTTC
>.|TRBJ2-5|TRBV2|TRBD1|15
CASSELAGGTKTQYF
TGTGCCAGCAGTGAACTAGCAGGGGGCACGAAGACCCAGTACTTC